Included here is one T cell receptor beta chain sequence, with context. Libraries were prepared by immunoSEQ multiplex PCR; TCRdb keeps only in-frame clonotypes and omits some of them. The data contain about 95,000 clones, 60% to 80% of them seen just once; the ten biggest clones take up roughly 25%. Trimming left V 3 bases short and J 10 bases short, with 17 bases between. The CDR3 extends over 14 amino acids. From germline, CDR1 is SGHAT and CDR2 FQDESV (reference sequence). This sample was included in a study of CD8 T cell repertoires and HIV-1 epitope variants. Across the whole study: Controls included no peptide, Ebola AY9 epitope, and a CMV, EBV, flu pool.

The source of this sequence is a male donor with HIV. Sequences were obtained from uncultured baseline CD8+ T cells from peripheral blood mononuclear cells (PBMCs). This chain uses TRBV11-1 with TRBJ2-3; weak D call: TRBD2 (7 bases). The CDR3 here is CASSLDGEGGAQYF. For the CDR3, the DNA is TGTGCCAGCAGCTTGGATGGGGAGGGGGGTGCGCAGTATTTT.